The 10 T cell receptor beta chains given below trace back to one sample, sequenced in a study of PD-L1 blockade in urothelial cancer. Data came from immunoSEQ multiplex PCR; TCRdb stores just in-frame clones and leaves some out. Found here are tens of thousands of clones, around 82% of them singletons; the top ten hold approximately 2%. Specified time point: peripheral blood 6 weeks after treatment start. This specimen was PBMCs, taken around atezolizumab (anti-PD-L1) treatment. These receptors originate from a man aged 50-59 years with urothelial cancer.

V is TRBV11-2 and J is TRBJ2-7; 12 bases fit TRBD2. V shed 2 bases and J 5 bases; nucleotides not matched to a gene: 4. The CDR3 is made up of 15 amino acids. Looked up from germline, CDR1 is SGHAT and CDR2 is FQNNGV. The DNA of the CDR3 is TGTGCCAGCAGCTTACCCCTAGCGGGAGGGGACGAGCAGTACTTC. Translated, it gives CASSLPLAGGDEQYF.

The J gene is TRBJ2-2, the V gene TRBV7-2, with D hard to call. The CDR3 sequence is 15 residues long. The germline CDR1 and CDR2 sequences are SGHTA and FQGNSA. V lost 4 bases to trimming and J lost 7 bases, with 16 bases between them. As DNA, the CDR3 is TGTGCCAGCAGCTCTATTCCCCTTAGGAGCGGGGAGCTGTTTTTT. Encoded protein: CASSSIPLRSGELFF.

V gene TRBV10-2 combines with J gene TRBJ2-1; 9 bases fit TRBD1. V shed 0 bases and J 6 bases; nucleotides not matched to a gene: 6. The length of the CDR3 is 16 residues. Germline CDR1 is WSHSY and CDR2 is SAAADI. CDR3 region: CASSESRTGVLNEQFF. CDR3 coding DNA: TGCGCCAGCAGTGAGTCGAGGACAGGGGTCCTCAATGAGCAGTTCTTC.

This chain connects TRBV19 to TRBJ1-4; 9 nucleotides line up with TRBD1. In germline, CDR1 is LNHDA, CDR2 SQIVND (reference sequence). The junction had 9 bases not matched to a gene; V was cut back by 5 bases and J by 8 bases. The CDR3 has 15 residues. The CDR3 spells CASSAPTGGEEKLFF. The CDR3 DNA follows: TGTGCCAGTAGTGCACCGACAGGGGGGGAAGAAAAACTGTTTTTT. The full variable domain, its missing parts supplied by reference TRBV19 and TRBJ1-4, is DGGITQSPKYLFRKEGQNVTLSCEQNLNHDAMYWYRQDPGQGLRLIYYSQIVNDFQKGDIAEGYSVSREKKESFPLTVTSAQKNPTAFYLCASSAPTGGEEKLFFGSGTQLSVL.

This chain uses TRBV6-5 with TRBJ2-3; TRBD1 matches at 9 bases. CDR1 is MNHEY, CDR2 SVGAGI, per germline. The CDR3 sequence is 15 residues long. J gave up 3 bases and V 6 bases, and 7 bases lay outside the gene matches. CDR3 bases: TGTGCCAGCAGCGTTGGGACAGGGACGACAGATACGCAGTATTTT. Its protein product is CASSVGTGTTDTQYF.

This clone occurred once. CDR3 sequence reads: CASSGFGGLSGYTF. CDR3 nucleotides: TGTGCCAGCAGTGGGTTCGGGGGTCTCTCTGGCTACACCTTC. The chain combines TRBV28 with TRBJ1-2; TRBD1 is a possible D gene (5 bases). Trimming took off 5 bases at V and 7 bases at J, with 17 bases between the two ends. The germline CDR1 and CDR2 sequences are MDHEN and SYDVKM. The CDR3 runs to 14 residues.

The chain uses TRBV13 and TRBJ2-2; D gene ambiguous. The CDR3 is 15 residues long. Trimming left V 5 bases short and J 7 bases short, with 17 bases between. Germline V lookup: CDR1 PRHDT, CDR2 FYEKMQ (reference sequence). CDR3 DNA: TGTGCCAGCAGCCTGAAGTTAACAACGGGCGGGGAGCTGTTTTTT. Translation gives CASSLKLTTGGELFF.

The chain links TRBV19 to TRBJ1-2; D perhaps matches TRBD1 (6 bases). The CDR3 sequence is 16 residues long. Trimming removed 7 bases at V and 3 bases at J, with 21 bases between. Germline V gives CDR1 LNHDA, CDR2 SQIVND (reference sequence). Here the CDR3 reads CASTDTTRGFHYGYTF. CDR3 coding DNA: TGTGCCAGTACAGACACTACCAGGGGTTTTCACTATGGCTACACCTTC.

J is TRBJ2-1 and V is TRBV27; TRBD1 matches 12 bases. V was pared by 5 bases and J by 7 bases, with 12 bases of the junction left unmatched. The CDR3 has 17 amino acids. Per the germline V gene, CDR1 is MNHEY and CDR2 is SMNVEV (reference sequence). The CDR3 region is CASSNRLGTGGGNEQFF. The DNA for the CDR3 is TGTGCCAGCAGTAACCGCCTCGGGACAGGGGGCGGGAATGAGCAGTTCTTC.

The CDR3 sequence is CASSQPGQAQTQYF. The CDR3 bases are TGTGCCAGCAGCCAGCCGGGACAGGCGCAGACCCAGTACTTC. V gene TRBV6-1 combines with J gene TRBJ2-5; 8 nucleotides align to TRBD1. CDR3 size: 14 residues. In germline, CDR1 is MNHNS, CDR2 SASEGT. The junction had 9 bases not matched to a gene; V was cut back by 6 bases and J by 6 bases.